This T cell receptor (beta chain) was sequenced for a study of blood T cells in healthy people across ages. Regarding the study as a whole: It was the long-lived donors that had more naive CD4+ cells and higher diversity than aged donors.

A J-beta primer mix and a sample-barcoded 5' primer were used in a second PCR of roughly 6 to 12 cycles. TCRdb independently ran MiXCR on the 5' RACE reads; one entry per CDR3 protein. The sample yields some 1.4 million distinct CDR3 sequences, around 42% seen once. Only a few counts were recorded for this clonotype. Its target is unknown. CDR1 is SGHDN, CDR2 FVKESK, per germline. This CDR3 has 15 residues. Trimming took off 4 bases at V and 3 bases at J, with 10 bases between the two ends. Healthy Caucasian individuals from Russia aged roughly 6 to 90 served as donors. Sequencing input: blood. V usage is TRBV14 and J usage is TRBJ2-6; D is possibly TRBD2 (6 bases). This sequence originates from a woman aged 18-29 years in good health. The CDR3 sequence is CASSPGGGGANVLTF. The CDR3 DNA reads TGTGCCAGCAGCCCCGGGGGAGGTGGGGCCAACGTCCTGACTTTC.